The clone carrying this T cell receptor (beta chain) has just one count. What it binds is unknown. The data are from a study of blood T cells in healthy people across ages. A second about 7 to 11 cycle PCR used barcoded and J-beta primers. TCRdb re-derived calls from the 5' RACE reads in MiXCR, one entry per CDR3 protein. The sample shows more than 650,000 distinct CDR3 sequences, 53% of them seen only once. Study-level results: Those diversity estimates obtained from one million T cells were thought to be underestimates. Unsorted PBMC material precluded a definitive naive versus antigen-experienced comparison. Long-lived donors exceeded aged donors in naive CD4+ cells and diversity.

Germline V gene sequence: CDR1 SGHAT, CDR2 FQNNGV. The CDR3 is 16 residues long. J was trimmed by 2 bases and V by 5 bases; bases with no gene match: 5. The origin of this receptor is a man older than 75 in good health. Sequencing was done on a sample of blood. The V call is TRBV11-2, the J call TRBJ2-6; 8 bases map to TRBD1. The CDR3 coding sequence is TGTGCCAGCAGCGCGACGACAGGGGCTGGGGCCAACGTCCTGACTTTC. As protein: CASSATTGAGANVLTF. Full variable domain (outside the CDR3, taken from reference TRBV11-2 and TRBJ2-6): EAGVAQSPRYKIIEKRQSVAFWCNPISGHATLYWYQQILGQGPKLLIQFQNNGVVDDSQLPKDRFSAERLKGVDSTLKIQPAKLEDSAVYLCASSATTGAGANVLTFGAGSRLTVL.